This T cell receptor beta chain was captured by sequencing in a study of blood T cell repertoires in COVID-19. As for the study in general: COVID-19 samples from acute and convalescent phases originated in the United States, Italy and Spain. The cDNA or gDNA used as material had been derived from T cells, B-cell-depleted T cells, or PBMCs.

Seattle participants joined during active infection and were tracked over time. Authors' methods: The assay estimated nucleated cells by amplifying reference gene primers. TCRdb keeps only in-frame clones here, not all; method: immunoSEQ multiplex PCR. Clone size and V and J calls were adopted from that table, with D and trimming inferred from the DNA. The repertoire holds 300,000 to 400,000 clones, with about 89% as singletons. With 4 bases removed from V and 10 bases from J, the gap between germline ends came to 16 bases. Per the germline V gene, CDR1 is SGHTA and CDR2 is FQGTGA. This CDR3 is built from 14 residues.

The sequenced sample was peripheral blood. The V gene is TRBV7-3, the J gene TRBJ2-2; no clear D gene. This clonotype originated in a woman aged 60 to 75 with COVID-19, enrolled during active disease. The CDR3 loop is CASSSEVTFSELFF. CDR3 coding DNA: TGTGCCAGCAGCTCCGAGGTTACTTTTTCGGAGCTGTTTTTT.